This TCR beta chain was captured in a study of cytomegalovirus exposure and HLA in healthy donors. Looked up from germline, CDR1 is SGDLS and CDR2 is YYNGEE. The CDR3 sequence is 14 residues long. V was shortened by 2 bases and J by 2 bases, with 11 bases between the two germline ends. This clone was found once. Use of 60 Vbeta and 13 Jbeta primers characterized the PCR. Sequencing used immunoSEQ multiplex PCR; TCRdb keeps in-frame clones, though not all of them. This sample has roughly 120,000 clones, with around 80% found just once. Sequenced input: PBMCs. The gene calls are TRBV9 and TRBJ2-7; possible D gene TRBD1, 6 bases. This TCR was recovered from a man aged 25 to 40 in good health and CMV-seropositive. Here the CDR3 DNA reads TGTGCCAGCAGCGTCCTGGACAGTACCTACGAGCAGTACTTC. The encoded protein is CASSVLDSTYEQYF.